The rows below give T cell receptor beta chains drawn from one sample of a study of sequential checkpoint blockade in melanoma. Data came from immunoSEQ multiplex PCR; TCRdb stores just in-frame clones and leaves some out. Seen here are around 9,100 clones, 50% to 60% observed once, and the top ten hold roughly 40%. Sequences were derived from CD8+ T cells sorted from blood (inferred from file names), sampled from a patient given nivolumab and ipilimumab in sequence. These receptors originate from a human donor with melanoma. Each CDR3 is given with its conserved first and last residue. The order of the fields is V gene, clone size, D gene, J gene, CDR3 DNA, CDR3 protein. The D gene is left open where the match is weak. Where a row states a size, it is once, few, many or the class of an expanded clone; other rows omit it.

TRBV25-1	NA	NA	TRBJ1-5	TGTGCCAGCAGTGAACTGGGCAGGGAGGCTCAGCCCCAGCATTTT	CASSELGREAQPQHF
TRBV13	NA	NA	TRBJ2-2	TGTGCCAGCAGCTTAAATCGGTCTCCTACCGGGGAGCTGTTTTTT	CASSLNRSPTGELFF
TRBV27	NA	TRBD2	TRBJ2-7	TGTGCCAGCAGTCCCTCGAGTTATGTTGTCGTTAGCGGGGAGTACTACGAGCAGTACTTC	CASSPSSYVVVSGEYYEQYF
TRBV7-6	few	TRBD2	TRBJ2-1	TGTGCCAGCAGCCGGCCTTCGACTAGCGGGGGGGACAATGAGCAGTTCTTC	CASSRPSTSGGDNEQFF
TRBV5-1	NA	TRBD1	TRBJ2-7	TGCGCCACTCAACGCCGGGACAGAGGCTACGAGCAGTACTTC	CATQRRDRGYEQYF
TRBV4-1	NA	TRBD2	TRBJ2-1	TGCGCCAGCAGCCCGGGACTAGCGATCGGAAATGAGCAGTTCTTC	CASSPGLAIGNEQFF
TRBV6-4	NA	NA	TRBJ2-6	TGTGCCAGCAGCCCGGTCTCTGGGGCCAACGTCCTGACTTTC	CASSPVSGANVLTF
TRBV7-9	NA	TRBD1	TRBJ1-2	TGTGCCAGCAGCTTAGGCAGGACAGGGGGCTATGGCTACACCTTC	CASSLGRTGGYGYTF
TRBV7-6	NA	NA	TRBJ2-3	TGTGCCAGCAGCTTTAGCGGTTCGGGGACAGATACGCAGTATTTT	CASSFSGSGTDTQYF
TRBV25-1	NA	NA	TRBJ1-2	TGTGCCAGCGGGGGGGGTCTGGCCTATGGCTACACCTTC	CASGGGLAYGYTF
TRBV7-9	medium-sized	TRBD2	TRBJ2-3	TGTGCCAGCAGCTTAAGGGCTAGCGGGGGCAGGGATACGCAGTATTTT	CASSLRASGGRDTQYF
TRBV30	few	NA	TRBJ1-1	TGTGCCTGGAGTAAAACCTACGAGAACACTGAAGCTTTCTTT	CAWSKTYENTEAFF
TRBV5-1	NA	TRBD2	TRBJ2-3	TGCGCCAGCAGCCTCAGCGGGGGGGCAGATACGCAGTATTTT	CASSLSGGADTQYF
TRBV4-3	NA	NA	TRBJ1-4	TGCGCCAGCAGCCAAGACCACATCGGAGCGGGTTTGAGACTGTTTTTT	CASSQDHIGAGLRLFF
TRBV7-9	NA	NA	TRBJ1-4	TGTGCCAGCAGCCCCGGGGCGGGGCGGGGAAAACTGTTTTTT	CASSPGAGRGKLFF
TRBV7-9	few	TRBD2	TRBJ2-1	TGTGCCAGCAGCCAGGAGCTAGCGGGGGCCGACAATGAGCAGTTCTTC	CASSQELAGADNEQFF
TRBV4-1	NA	TRBD1	TRBJ2-7	TGCGCCAGCAGCCAAGAGTTGTTAGACAGGGGGCTGGACGAGCAGTACTTC	CASSQELLDRGLDEQYF
TRBV4-1	NA	TRBD1	TRBJ2-3	TGCGCCAGCAGCCCCCTCGGACAGGGGCCAGATACGCAGTATTTT	CASSPLGQGPDTQYF
TRBV11-1	few	NA	TRBJ2-1	TGTGCCAGCAGCTTCCGTTCTCTCGAGGGCAATGAGCAGTTCTTC	CASSFRSLEGNEQFF
TRBV7-8	NA	TRBD1	TRBJ1-5	TGTGCCAGCAGCTTACATCGAGGGACAGGGCTACAGCCCCAGCATTTT	CASSLHRGTGLQPQHF
TRBV6-1	once	NA	TRBJ2-3	TGTGCCAGCAGTGAAAGCCGGTGGGACTCCACAGATACGCAGTATTTT	CASSESRWDSTDTQYF
TRBV6-1	NA	TRBD1	TRBJ2-5	TGTGCCAGCAGGCAGGGGACAGGGGGTAGGGAGACCCAGTACTTC	CASRQGTGGRETQYF
TRBV4-1	NA	TRBD2	TRBJ2-1	TGCGCCAGCAGCCCTGTAGCGGGGGGCCTCAATGAGCAGTTCTTC	CASSPVAGGLNEQFF
TRBV7-2	NA	TRBD1	TRBJ1-2	TGTGCCAGCAGCGACCCACCCGACAGGGTTCGGTATGGCTACACCTTC	CASSDPPDRVRYGYTF
TRBV30	NA	NA	TRBJ1-1	TGTGCCTGGGGCGAGCGGGCTTTCTTT	CAWGERAFF
TRBV4-1	NA	NA	TRBJ2-7	TGCGCCAGCAGCCAAGTGGAGAGCTCCTACGAGCAGTACTTC	CASSQVESSYEQYF
TRBV28	NA	NA	TRBJ1-5	TGTGCCAGCACCATCCGACAGGTCGGCTATCAGCCCCAGCATTTT	CASTIRQVGYQPQHF
TRBV7-2	NA	TRBD1	TRBJ1-6	TGTGCCAGCAGCAACCGGGACAGAGACTATAATTCACCCCTCCACTTT	CASSNRDRDYNSPLHF
TRBV28	NA	TRBD2	TRBJ2-1	TGTGCCAGCAGTCCTACTAGCGGGGGGGCCAATGAGCAGTTCTTC	CASSPTSGGANEQFF
TRBV21-1	medium-sized	NA	TRBJ2-7	TGTGCCAACATCTACGAGCAGTACTTC	CANIYEQYF
TRBV4-3	few	TRBD1	TRBJ1-4	TGCGCCAGCAGCCAAGGAGGGACAGGGGTGGCAAAACTGTTTTTT	CASSQGGTGVAKLFF
TRBV27	NA	NA	TRBJ1-5	TGTGCCAGCAGTTTAACCGGACACGCCAAAAAGCATTTT	CASSLTGHAKKHF
TRBV7-9	NA	TRBD1	TRBJ2-5	TGTGCCAGCAGCTCCGGGACAGGGGGCCCGACGTACCAAGAGACCCAGTACTTC	CASSSGTGGPTYQETQYF
TRBV9	NA	NA	TRBJ2-7	TGTGCCAGCAGCGAAGGGGGTCTCTACGAGCAGTACTTC	CASSEGGLYEQYF
TRBV10-3	medium-sized	TRBD1	TRBJ1-5	TGTGCCATCAGTCAGGGGGTAGGAAGCAATCAGCCCCAGCATTTT	CAISQGVGSNQPQHF
TRBV9	once	TRBD2	TRBJ2-7	TGTGCCAGCAGTCCCGGGACTAGCGGGCGGAGCGAGCAGTACTTC	CASSPGTSGRSEQYF
TRBV19	medium-sized	TRBD1	TRBJ1-6	TGTGCCAGTAATCCGGGACAGGGACTCTCACCCCTCCACTTT	CASNPGQGLSPLHF
TRBV2	NA	NA	TRBJ1-6	TGTGCCAGCAAACTCTTGACAGATTATAATTCACCCCTCCACTTT	CASKLLTDYNSPLHF
TRBV5-1	NA	TRBD2	TRBJ2-3	TGCGCCAGCAGTTCCCACGGGGGGGCCGCAGATACGCAGTATTTT	CASSSHGGAADTQYF
TRBV10-3	NA	TRBD2	TRBJ2-1	TGTGCCTCCGCCGGGGGGACTAGCGGGGGGGACGATGAGCAGTTCTTC	CASAGGTSGGDDEQFF
TRBV4-1	NA	NA	TRBJ1-6	TGCGCCAGCAGCCAAGATCAGGGGAGTAATTCACCCCTCCACTTT	CASSQDQGSNSPLHF
TRBV7-9	few	TRBD1	TRBJ1-5	TGTGCCAGCAGCAAAGGACAGGGTCGGGATCAGCCCCAGCATTTT	CASSKGQGRDQPQHF
TRBV6-6	few	NA	TRBJ2-7	TGTGCCAGCAGACCGACAGCCTCCCACGAGCAGTACTTC	CASRPTASHEQYF
TRBV27	NA	NA	TRBJ2-7	TGTGCCAGCAGTTTCTCAGGGTCCGAGCAGTACTTC	CASSFSGSEQYF
TRBV6-5	NA	TRBD2	TRBJ2-3	TGTGCCAGCAGGGGGGGGGCAGATACGCAGTATTTT	CASRGGADTQYF